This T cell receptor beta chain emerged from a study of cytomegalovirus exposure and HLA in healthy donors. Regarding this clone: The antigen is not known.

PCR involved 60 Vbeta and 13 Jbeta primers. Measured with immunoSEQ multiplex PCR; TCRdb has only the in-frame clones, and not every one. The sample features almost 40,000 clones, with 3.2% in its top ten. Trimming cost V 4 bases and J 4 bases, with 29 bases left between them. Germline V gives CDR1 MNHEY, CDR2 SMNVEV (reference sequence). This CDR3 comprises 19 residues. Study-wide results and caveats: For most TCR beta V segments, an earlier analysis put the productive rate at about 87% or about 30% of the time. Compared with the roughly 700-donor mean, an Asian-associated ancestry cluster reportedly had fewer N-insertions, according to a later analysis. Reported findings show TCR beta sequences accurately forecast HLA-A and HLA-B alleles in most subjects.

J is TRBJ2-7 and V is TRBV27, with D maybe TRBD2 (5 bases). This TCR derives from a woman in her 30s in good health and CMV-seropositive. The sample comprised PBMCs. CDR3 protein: CASSWTAPKLGQDPYEQYF. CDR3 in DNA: TGTGCCAGCAGTTGGACGGCACCAAAACTAGGCCAGGACCCTTACGAGCAGTACTTC.